Here is one TCR beta chain with its context. The antigen it recognizes is unknown. The sample holds no much larger clone one base away, and base qualities are not on file. The CDR3 runs 16 residues from the cysteine to the phenylalanine. The sequence is cut down to CDR3 DNA, 48 bases in frame from base 1. Sequences SGHRS (CDR1) and YFSETQ (CDR2) are obtained from the germline V gene. At the junction V is shortened by 0 bases and J by 1 base; bases outside the gene matches: 1. TCRbeta CDR3 regions were amplified from genomic DNA using the immunoSEQ Assay, a bias-controlled multiplex PCR. The authors' analysis ran thus. The number of nucleated cells in each sample was estimated from the amplification of reference gene primers within the assay. To quantify the absolute abundance of each unique TCRbeta CDR3 rearrangement, sequence reads were collapsed and filtered. For each sample, productive Simpson clonality was calculated by taking the square root of Simpson's diversity index across productive rearrangements. TCRdb limited this immuneACCESS table to in-frame rearrangements with V and J called. A share of clones is missing; checked studies link under half to unresolved V genes, and the rest is unexplained. V, J and clone size were drawn from that table, and D and trimming were deduced from the DNA. The sample table records more than 95,000 clones; approximately 80% of these occur just once. Of the sample, less than 9% is held by the ten largest clones.

The collaborating institutions used their own protocols to collect whole blood in K2EDTA tubes. For TCRbeta analysis, collaborators shipped samples as frozen whole blood, isolated PBMCs, or DNA extracted from either of those sample types. This sample stems from a study of blood T cell repertoires in COVID-19 (dated by TCRdb to about 2020). As for the study more broadly: Collaborator samples came from the United States, Italy and Spain and covered acute and convalescent phases of COVID-19. The material from the prospective study consisted of cDNA or gDNA derived from T cells, B-cell-depleted T cells, or PBMCs. The dataset comprised deeply sampled blood TCRbeta repertoires from subjects exposed to, actively infected with, or recovered from COVID-19. The repertoires were released in a freely available public database intended as a resource for research on the immune response to SARS-CoV-2. The samples were drawn from two sources: the first 160 participants of the ongoing ImmuneRACE study, and fewer than 1,500 subjects contributed by 6 global collaborators. A de-identified subject ID, COVID-19 status, age in years and sex were almost always included in the sample metadata. Where available, HLA class I and class II types were obtained from metadata supplied by the sample provider rather than from assay-based typing. Results the study describes overall, beyond this receptor: The quantity of clinical and demographic metadata differed by source and by participant and was supplied without curation.

The TCR was taken from a man aged 65 to 79 with active or convalescent COVID-19. Recombination joined TRBV5-1 with TRBJ1-6, with 7 bases in between that match TRBD1. Sequencing used peripheral blood. The CDR3 protein is CASSLGGQSYNSPLHF. The bases are TGCGCCAGCAGCTTGGGGGGACAGTCCTATAATTCACCCCTCCACTTT.